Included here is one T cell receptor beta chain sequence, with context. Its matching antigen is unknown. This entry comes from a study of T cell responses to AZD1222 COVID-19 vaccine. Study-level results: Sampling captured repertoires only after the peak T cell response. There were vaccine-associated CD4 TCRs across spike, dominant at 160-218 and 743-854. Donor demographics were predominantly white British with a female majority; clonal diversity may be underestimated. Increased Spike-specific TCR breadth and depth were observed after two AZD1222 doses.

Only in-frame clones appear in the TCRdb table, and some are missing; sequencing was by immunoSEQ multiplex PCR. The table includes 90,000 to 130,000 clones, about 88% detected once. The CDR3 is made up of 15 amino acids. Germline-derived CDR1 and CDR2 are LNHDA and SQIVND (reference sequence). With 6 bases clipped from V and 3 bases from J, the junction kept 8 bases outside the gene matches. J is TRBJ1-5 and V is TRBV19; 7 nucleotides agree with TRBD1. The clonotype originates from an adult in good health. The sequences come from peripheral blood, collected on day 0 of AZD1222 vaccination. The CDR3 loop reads CASSPDRVDNQPQHF. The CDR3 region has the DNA TGTGCCAGTAGCCCCGACAGGGTAGACAATCAGCCCCAGCATTTT.